A selection of T cell receptor beta chains follows, all from one sample in a study of blood T cell repertoires in COVID-19. Sequenced by immunoSEQ multiplex PCR; TCRdb stores in-frame clones only, minus some. The sample has about 210,000 clones, about four fifths seen once. Sequences were obtained from peripheral blood. The receptors derive from a woman in her thirties or forties with acute or convalescent COVID-19. CDR3s include the opening cysteine and the closing phenylalanine or tryptophan. A D gene is named only where the DNA matches it firmly. Only part of the rows carry a size: once, few, many, or a class if the clone is expanded.

d_gene: TRBD2; j_gene: TRBJ2-3; v_gene: TRBV25-1; abundance: NA; CDR3aa: CATQMTSGRVGTDTQYF; CDR3nt: TGTGCCACCCAAATGACTAGCGGGAGGGTTGGCACAGATACGCAGTATTTT
d_gene: NA; j_gene: TRBJ1-2; v_gene: TRBV11-2; abundance: NA; CDR3aa: CASSLDTNYGYTF; CDR3nt: TGTGCCAGCAGCTTAGACACAAACTATGGCTACACCTTC
d_gene: TRBD2; j_gene: TRBJ2-7; v_gene: TRBV11-2; abundance: once; CDR3aa: CASSLAGDSSYEQYF; CDR3nt: TGTGCCAGCAGCCTAGCGGGGGACAGCTCCTACGAGCAGTACTTC
d_gene: TRBD1; j_gene: TRBJ1-5; v_gene: TRBV19; abundance: NA; CDR3aa: CASTGRDRGVQPQHF; CDR3nt: TGTGCCAGTACGGGTCGGGACAGGGGGGTCCAGCCCCAGCATTTT
d_gene: NA; j_gene: TRBJ1-1; v_gene: TRBV6-5; abundance: few; CDR3aa: CASKERRGMNTEAFF; CDR3nt: TGTGCCAGCAAAGAAAGGCGGGGGATGAACACTGAAGCTTTCTTT
d_gene: NA; j_gene: TRBJ1-2; v_gene: TRBV10-3; abundance: NA; CDR3aa: CAISGDTFFYGYTF; CDR3nt: TGTGCCATCAGTGGAGACACCTTTTTTTATGGCTACACCTTC
d_gene: TRBD1; j_gene: TRBJ1-1; v_gene: TRBV5-5; abundance: NA; CDR3aa: CASGLTFSGTGRVNTEAFF; CDR3nt: TGTGCCAGCGGCTTGACCTTCTCCGGGACAGGGAGAGTGAACACTGAAGCTTTCTTT
d_gene: NA; j_gene: TRBJ2-5; v_gene: TRBV18; abundance: NA; CDR3aa: CASSWGQQETQYF; CDR3nt: TGTGCCAGCTCATGGGGGCAACAAGAGACCCAGTACTTC
d_gene: NA; j_gene: TRBJ1-1; v_gene: TRBV4-1; abundance: NA; CDR3aa: CASSHPGMNTEAFF; CDR3nt: TGCGCCAGCAGCCACCCAGGGATGAACACTGAAGCTTTCTTT
d_gene: NA; j_gene: TRBJ1-2; v_gene: TRBV6-5; abundance: NA; CDR3aa: CASHRVSDGYTF; CDR3nt: TGTGCCAGTCACAGGGTGAGCGATGGCTACACCTTC
d_gene: NA; j_gene: TRBJ2-1; v_gene: TRBV5-1; abundance: NA; CDR3aa: CASSYLLGINEQFF; CDR3nt: TGCGCCAGCAGCTACTTGCTGGGCATCAATGAGCAGTTCTTC
d_gene: NA; j_gene: TRBJ2-7; v_gene: TRBV6-5; abundance: NA; CDR3aa: CASSRTGYEQYF; CDR3nt: TGTGCCAGCAGTCGAACAGGCTACGAGCAGTACTTC
d_gene: NA; j_gene: TRBJ2-3; v_gene: TRBV24-1; abundance: few; CDR3aa: CATSVAQSTDTQYF; CDR3nt: TGTGCCACCAGTGTTGCCCAGAGCACAGATACGCAGTATTTT
d_gene: NA; j_gene: TRBJ1-2; v_gene: TRBV11-3; abundance: NA; CDR3aa: CASSFLFKSIYGYTF; CDR3nt: TGTGCCAGCAGCTTTCTTTTCAAATCTATATATGGCTACACCTTC
d_gene: NA; j_gene: TRBJ1-2; v_gene: TRBV5-1; abundance: NA; CDR3aa: CASRAGNYGYTF; CDR3nt: TGCGCCAGCCGGGCAGGGAACTATGGCTACACCTTC
d_gene: TRBD1; j_gene: TRBJ2-1; v_gene: TRBV7-6; abundance: NA; CDR3aa: CASSLSPGQGRGRQFF; CDR3nt: TGTGCCAGCAGCTTATCACCGGGACAGGGGCGGGGTAGGCAGTTCTTC
d_gene: NA; j_gene: TRBJ1-1; v_gene: TRBV27; abundance: NA; CDR3aa: CASSLFGGAEAFF; CDR3nt: TGTGCCAGCAGTTTATTTGGGGGGGCAGAAGCTTTCTTT
d_gene: NA; j_gene: TRBJ2-4; v_gene: TRBV6-1; abundance: once; CDR3aa: CASSEAGGHIQYF; CDR3nt: TGTGCCAGCAGTGAAGCGGGTGGGCACATTCAGTACTTC
d_gene: TRBD2; j_gene: TRBJ2-1; v_gene: TRBV9; abundance: NA; CDR3aa: CASSVRGLAPLGTNEQFF; CDR3nt: TGTGCCAGCAGCGTACGGGGACTAGCCCCTCTCGGGACCAATGAGCAGTTCTTC
d_gene: NA; j_gene: TRBJ1-2; v_gene: TRBV18; abundance: NA; CDR3aa: CASSPGAGEGYTF; CDR3nt: TGTGCCAGCTCACCAGGGGCAGGGGAAGGCTACACCTTC
d_gene: NA; j_gene: TRBJ2-7; v_gene: TRBV19; abundance: few; CDR3aa: CASSTGHFYEQYF; CDR3nt: TGTGCCAGTAGTACAGGACACTTCTACGAGCAGTACTTC
d_gene: NA; j_gene: TRBJ2-3; v_gene: TRBV6-5; abundance: NA; CDR3aa: CASRQGSSTDTQYF; CDR3nt: TGTGCCAGCAGACAGGGATCTAGCACAGATACGCAGTATTTT